These 17 T cell receptor beta chains were sequenced from one sample in a study of shared clonotypes between healthy human individuals. Naive CD8 cells lacked CD45RO, underwent positive selection for CCR7 and left out terminally differentiated effector memory CD45RA+ cells. Sequencing used immunoSEQ multiplex PCR; TCRdb keeps in-frame clones, though not all of them. This table holds some 1,900,000 clones, about 94% found once. The sample taken for sequencing was naive CD8+ T cells sorted from blood. The receptor set was obtained from a man aged 18 to 30 in good health.

Details on this clone: The same CDR3 is also encoded by other DNA sequences in this sample. The chain uses TRBV7-6 and TRBJ2-7, with D possibly matching TRBD1 (6 bases). The CDR3 has 13 residues. V was trimmed by 5 bases and J by 2 bases, leaving 10 bases between them. Germline V gives CDR1 SGHVS, CDR2 FNYEAQ. CDR3 residues: CASSHRDTYEQYF. The CDR3 nucleotides read TGTGCCAGCAGCCACAGGGATACCTACGAGCAGTACTTC.

Notes on this clone: Different DNA sequences within this sample yield the same CDR3. The V call is TRBV4-3, the J call TRBJ2-1; D is unclear. Germline V gene sequence: CDR1 LGHNA, CDR2 YSLEER. V lost 2 bases, J lost 8 bases, and 7 bases lay in between. The CDR3 has 12 residues. The CDR3 DNA reads TGCGCCAGCAGCCAAACTGGCGATGAGCAGTTCTTC. Residues: CASSQTGDEQFF.

This chain connects TRBV2 to TRBJ2-1, with TRBD2 identical over 15 bases. J gave up 8 bases and V 6 bases, and 8 bases lay outside the gene matches. The CDR3 consists of 16 residues. CDR1 and CDR2 from the germline V gene are SNHLY and FYNNEI. For the CDR3, the DNA is TGTGCCAGCAGCGATGGACTAGCGGGGGGGCAGGATGAGCAGTTCTTC. Protein: CASSDGLAGGQDEQFF.

J is TRBJ1-5 and V is TRBV28; D gene unclear. Between the trimmed V and J ends, which lost 7 bases and 1 base, there was a span of 11 bases. Germline assignment: CDR1 MDHEN and CDR2 SYDVKM. This CDR3 region has 14 residues. The DNA of the CDR3 is TGTGCCAGCAACCCCAGAGGGAGCAATCAGCCCCAGCATTTT. Residues: CASNPRGSNQPQHF.

The CDR3 DNA reads as TGCGCCAGCAGCCAAGATACGGGGTCCGTGGGAGATACGCAGTATTTT. It translates to CASSQDTGSVGDTQYF. This chain links TRBV4-3 with TRBJ2-3; maybe TRBD2 (5 bases). Germline V gene sequence: CDR1 LGHNA, CDR2 YSLEER. V was cut by 0 bases and J by 5 bases, with 15 bases left in between. The CDR3 has 16 amino acids.

In nucleotides, the CDR3 is TGTGCCAGCAGCCCCTGGGTGGTAGGCTACGAGAGGGAGACCCAGTACTTC. It specifies CASSPWVVGYERETQYF. The chain is built from TRBV5-6 and TRBJ2-5; D uncertain. This CDR3 contains 17 residues. The germline V and J ends were trimmed by 4 bases and 5 bases, with 24 bases remaining between them. The germline V gene encodes CDR1 SGHDT and CDR2 YYEEEE.

V and J are TRBV7-6 and TRBJ2-2, with D perhaps matching TRBD2 (5 bases). CDR1 and CDR2 from the germline V gene are SGHVS and FNYEAQ. This CDR3 is built from 14 residues. V lost 5 bases, J lost 6 bases, and 13 bases lay in between. CDR3 sequence: CASSTILDPGELFF. As DNA, the CDR3 is TGTGCCAGCAGCACCATACTAGATCCCGGGGAGCTGTTTTTT. The whole variable domain, remainder taken from reference TRBV7-6 and TRBJ2-2, is GAGVSQSPRYKVTKRGQDVALRCDPISGHVSLYWYRQALGQGPEFLTYFNYEAQQDKSGLPNDRFSAERPEGSISTLTIQRTEQRDSAMYRCASSTILDPGELFFGEGSRLTVL.

The genes are TRBV27 and TRBJ2-3; D tentatively reads TRBD1 or TRBD2 (6 bases each). V gave up 1 base and J gave up 1 base, with 12 bases separating them. The CDR3 loop spans 16 amino acids. The germline CDR1 and CDR2 sequences are MNHEY and SMNVEV (reference sequence). The CDR3 DNA is TGTGCCAGCAGTTTATTGCCCCGGGGGCGCACAGATACGCAGTATTTT. Amino acid sequence: CASSLLPRGRTDTQYF.

A single count supports this clone. The chain carries TRBV6-5 and TRBJ1-1, with unresolved D. Trimming removed 2 bases at V and 8 bases at J, with 12 bases between. Germline V gene data show CDR1 as MNHEY and CDR2 as SVGAGI. The CDR3 totals 13 residues. CDR3 amino acids: CASSYGPAREAFF. The CDR3, as DNA: TGTGCCAGCAGTTACGGGCCGGCCAGAGAAGCTTTCTTT.

V gene TRBV7-6 combines with J gene TRBJ2-5; D may be TRBD2 (6 bases). CDR1 and CDR2 from the germline V gene are SGHVS and FNYEAQ. The V end lost 5 bases, the J end lost 5 bases, and 15 bases lay between the germline ends. This CDR3 is built from 14 residues. The CDR3 region is CASSPWEAGETQYF. In DNA, the CDR3 is TGTGCCAGCAGCCCATGGGAGGCGGGCGAGACCCAGTACTTC. Using reference TRBV7-6 and TRBJ2-5 for the parts outside the CDR3, the full variable domain is GAGVSQSPRYKVTKRGQDVALRCDPISGHVSLYWYRQALGQGPEFLTYFNYEAQQDKSGLPNDRFSAERPEGSISTLTIQRTEQRDSAMYRCASSPWEAGETQYFGPGTRLLVL.

The CDR3: CASSLEMAGAYQETQYF. The CDR3 DNA reads as TGCGCCAGCAGCTTGGAAATGGCGGGAGCATACCAAGAGACCCAGTACTTC. This chain links TRBV5-1 with TRBJ2-5; 7 nucleotides align to TRBD2. V lost 0 bases to trimming and J lost 0 bases; unmatched junction nucleotides: 8. Germline CDR1 SGHRS, CDR2 YFSETQ. The CDR3 spans 17 residues.

V usage is TRBV2 and J usage is TRBJ2-7; 7 nucleotides match TRBD1. The CDR3 extends over 15 amino acids. Germline-derived CDR1 and CDR2 are SNHLY and FYNNEI. The V gene end was trimmed by 3 bases and the J gene end by 2 bases; junction bases not matched to a gene: 7. CDR3 sequence reads: CASSDRETGPYEQYF. CDR3 coding DNA: TGTGCCAGCAGTGATAGGGAGACAGGGCCCTACGAGCAGTACTTC. Supplemented by reference TRBV2 and TRBJ2-7, the full variable domain reads EPEVTQTPSHQVTQMGQEVILRCVPISNHLYFYWYRQILGQKVEFLVSFYNNEISEKSEIFDDQFSVERPDGSNFTLKIRSTKLEDSAMYFCASSDRETGPYEQYFGPGTRLTVT.

This chain joins TRBV4-3 and TRBJ2-2; 10 bases are a match to TRBD2. Trimming cost V 3 bases and J 5 bases; bases outside gene matches: 9. CDR1 is LGHNA, CDR2 YSLEER, per germline. This CDR3 spans 17 amino acids. DNA of the CDR3: TGCGCCAGCAGCCATCTCGGGTTAGCGGGAGGTACCGGGGAGCTGTTTTTT. Translated: CASSHLGLAGGTGELFF.

This chain uses TRBV25-1 with TRBJ2-7; D gene ambiguous. Trimming took 4 bases from V and 3 from J, leaving 16 bases between them. This CDR3 has 15 amino acids. Germline V CDR1 and CDR2: MGHDK, SYGVNS. The CDR3 region has the DNA TGTGCCAGCAGTGCGACATCCCAGCACCTCTACGAGCAGTACTTC. Translating it yields CASSATSQHLYEQYF.

The count of this clone is one. Other DNA sequences of this sample code for an identical CDR3. The rearrangement links TRBV9 to TRBJ2-7; the D is unclear. Germline V gene sequence: CDR1 SGDLS, CDR2 YYNGEE. The CDR3 is made up of 13 amino acids. V was trimmed by 0 bases and J by 1 base, leaving 5 bases between them. CDR3 DNA: TGTGCCAGCAGCGTAGTCCCGTCCTACGAGCAGTACTTC. Translated, it gives CASSVVPSYEQYF.

The chain recombines TRBV5-4 with TRBJ2-7; D may correspond to TRBD1 or TRBD2 (6 bases each). This CDR3 spans 15 amino acids. Germline V gives CDR1 SGHNT, CDR2 YYREEE (reference sequence). V lost 1 base and J 5 bases, leaving 16 bases between the germline ends. In DNA, the CDR3 is TGTGCCAGCAGCTTGACGGACCGGGGGCGGAACGAGCAGTACTTC. Translating gives CASSLTDRGRNEQYF.

In regard to this clone: The same CDR3 arises from other DNA sequences in this sample as well. V is TRBV7-9 and J is TRBJ1-1; D might be TRBD1 (5 bases). Trimming cost V 5 bases and J 1 base, with 8 bases left between them. Per germline, CDR1 SEHNR and CDR2 FQNEAQ (reference sequence). The CDR3 totals 13 residues. This CDR3 reads CASSPTGNTEAFF. Here the CDR3 DNA reads TGTGCCAGCAGCCCCACAGGGAACACTGAAGCTTTCTTT.